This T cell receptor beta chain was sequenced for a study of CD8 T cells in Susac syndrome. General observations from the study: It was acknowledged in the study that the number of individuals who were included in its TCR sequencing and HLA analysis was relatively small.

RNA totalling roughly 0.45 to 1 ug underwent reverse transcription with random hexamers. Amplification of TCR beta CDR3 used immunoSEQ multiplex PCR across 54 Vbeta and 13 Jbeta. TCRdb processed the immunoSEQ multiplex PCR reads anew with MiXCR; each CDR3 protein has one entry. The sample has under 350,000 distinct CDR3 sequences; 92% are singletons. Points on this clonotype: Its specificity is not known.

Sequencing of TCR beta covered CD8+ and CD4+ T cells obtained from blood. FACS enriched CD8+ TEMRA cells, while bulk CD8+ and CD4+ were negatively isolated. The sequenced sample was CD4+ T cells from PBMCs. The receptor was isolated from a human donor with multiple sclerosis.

This CDR3 reads CASRRGETSTIYEQYF. CDR3 DNA: TGTGCCAGTAGGAGGGGGGAGACCTCAACTATCTACGAGCAGTACTTC. This sequence joins TRBV19 and TRBJ2-7; D is perhaps TRBD1 or TRBD2 (6 bases each). Germline CDR1 and CDR2: LNHDA and SQIVND (reference sequence). V was trimmed by 6 bases and J by 3 bases, leaving 21 bases between them. The CDR3 has 16 residues. Full variable domain (outside the CDR3, taken from reference TRBV19 and TRBJ2-7): DGGITQSPKYLFRKEGQNVTLSCEQNLNHDAMYWYRQDPGQGLRLIYYSQIVNDFQKGDIAEGYSVSREKKESFPLTVTSAQKNPTAFYLCASRRGETSTIYEQYFGPGTRLTVT.